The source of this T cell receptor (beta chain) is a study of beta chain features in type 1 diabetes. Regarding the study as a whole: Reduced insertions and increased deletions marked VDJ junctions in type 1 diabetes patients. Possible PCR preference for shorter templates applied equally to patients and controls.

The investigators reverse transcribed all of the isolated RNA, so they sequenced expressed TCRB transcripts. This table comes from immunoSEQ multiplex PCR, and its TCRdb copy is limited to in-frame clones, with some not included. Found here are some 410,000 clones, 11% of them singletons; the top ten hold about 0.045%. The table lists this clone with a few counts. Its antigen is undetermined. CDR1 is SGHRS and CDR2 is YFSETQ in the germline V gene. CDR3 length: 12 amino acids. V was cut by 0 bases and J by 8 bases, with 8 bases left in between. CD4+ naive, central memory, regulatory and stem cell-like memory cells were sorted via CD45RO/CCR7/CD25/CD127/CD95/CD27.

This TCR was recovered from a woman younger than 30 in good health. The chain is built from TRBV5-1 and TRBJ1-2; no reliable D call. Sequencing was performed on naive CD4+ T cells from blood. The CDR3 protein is CASSLEGAGYTF. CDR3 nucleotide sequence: TGCGCCAGCAGCTTGGAGGGCGCGGGCTACACCTTC.